A single TCR beta chain is shown here with its context. In germline, CDR1 is MNHEY, CDR2 SVGAGI. Deletions cut 4 bases from V and 6 bases from J, with 13 bases between. This CDR3 has 14 amino acids. The entry originates in a study of blood T cell repertoires in COVID-19. Data came from immunoSEQ multiplex PCR; TCRdb stores just in-frame clones and leaves some out. The sample holds about 190,000 clones, 86% seen once. Sequences were obtained from PBMCs or T cells enriched from blood (not recorded which). The chain links TRBV6-5 to TRBJ1-5; D not certain. The sequence came from a man in his forties with acute COVID-19. The CDR3 protein is CASSLGGLGQPQHF. CDR3 bases: TGTGCCAGCAGTTTGGGTGGGCTCGGTCAGCCCCAGCATTTT.